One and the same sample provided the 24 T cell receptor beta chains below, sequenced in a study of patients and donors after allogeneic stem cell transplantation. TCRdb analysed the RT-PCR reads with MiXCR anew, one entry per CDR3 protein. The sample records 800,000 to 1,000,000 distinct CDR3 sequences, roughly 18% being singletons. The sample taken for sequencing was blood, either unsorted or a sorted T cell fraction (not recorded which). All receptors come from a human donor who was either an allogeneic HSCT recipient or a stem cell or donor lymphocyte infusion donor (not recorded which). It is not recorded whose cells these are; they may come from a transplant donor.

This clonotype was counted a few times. As DNA, the CDR3 is TGTGCCATCAGTGCGCTAGCGGGAGGGGATCAAGAGACCCAGTACTTC. Translated: CAISALAGGDQETQYF. This chain connects TRBV10-3 to TRBJ2-5, with 12 nucleotides matching TRBD2. The V gene end was trimmed by 4 bases and the J gene end by 2 bases; junction bases not matched to a gene: 5. The CDR3 covers 16 residues. Germline V lookup: CDR1 ENHRY, CDR2 SYGVKD.

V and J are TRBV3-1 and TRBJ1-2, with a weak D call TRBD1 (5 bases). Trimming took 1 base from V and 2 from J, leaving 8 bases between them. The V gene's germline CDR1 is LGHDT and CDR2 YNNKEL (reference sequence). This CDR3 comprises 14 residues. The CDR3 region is CASSQATANYGYTF. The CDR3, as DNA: TGTGCCAGCAGCCAAGCGACAGCCAACTATGGCTACACCTTC.

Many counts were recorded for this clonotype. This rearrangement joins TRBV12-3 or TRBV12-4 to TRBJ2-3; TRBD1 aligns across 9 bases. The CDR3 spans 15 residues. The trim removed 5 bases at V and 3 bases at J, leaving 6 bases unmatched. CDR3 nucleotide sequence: TGTGCCAGCAGTCCCGACAGGGGGAGAACAGATACGCAGTATTTT. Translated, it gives CASSPDRGRTDTQYF.

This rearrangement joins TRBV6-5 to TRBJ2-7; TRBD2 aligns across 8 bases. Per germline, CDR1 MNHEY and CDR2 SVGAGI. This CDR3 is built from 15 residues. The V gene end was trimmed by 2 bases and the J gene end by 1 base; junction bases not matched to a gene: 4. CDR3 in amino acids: CASSYVGGGSYEQYF. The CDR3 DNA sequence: TGTGCCAGCAGTTACGTCGGGGGGGGGTCCTACGAGCAGTACTTC.

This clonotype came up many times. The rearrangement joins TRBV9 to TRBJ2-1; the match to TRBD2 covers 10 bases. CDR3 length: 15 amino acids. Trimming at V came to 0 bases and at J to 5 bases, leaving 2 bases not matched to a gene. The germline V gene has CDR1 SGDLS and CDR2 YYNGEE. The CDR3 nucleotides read TGTGCCAGCAGCGTAGCGCTAGCGGGAGACAATGAGCAGTTCTTC. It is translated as CASSVALAGDNEQFF. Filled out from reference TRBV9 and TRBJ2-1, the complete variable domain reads DSGVTQTPKHLITATGQRVTLRCSPRSGDLSVYWYQQSLDQGLQFLIQYYNGEERAKGNILERFSAQQFPDLHSELNLSSLELGDSALYFCASSVALAGDNEQFFGPGTRLTVL.

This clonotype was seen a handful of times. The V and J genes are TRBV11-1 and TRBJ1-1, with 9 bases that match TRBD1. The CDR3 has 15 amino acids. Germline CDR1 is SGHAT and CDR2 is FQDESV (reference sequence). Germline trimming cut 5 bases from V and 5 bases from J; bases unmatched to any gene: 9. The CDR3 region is CASSPRTGVRTEAFF. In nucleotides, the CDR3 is TGTGCCAGCAGCCCGAGGACAGGGGTTAGGACTGAAGCTTTCTTT.

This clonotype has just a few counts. The CDR3 loop is CSASHRAGETQYF. DNA for the CDR3: TGCAGTGCTAGCCACAGGGCTGGAGAGACCCAGTACTTC. The chain uses TRBV20-1 and TRBJ2-5; maybe TRBD1 (6 bases). V was shortened by 3 bases and J by 4 bases, with 12 bases between the two germline ends. The CDR3 contains 13 residues. CDR1 and CDR2 (germline): DFQATT, SNEGSKA (reference sequence).

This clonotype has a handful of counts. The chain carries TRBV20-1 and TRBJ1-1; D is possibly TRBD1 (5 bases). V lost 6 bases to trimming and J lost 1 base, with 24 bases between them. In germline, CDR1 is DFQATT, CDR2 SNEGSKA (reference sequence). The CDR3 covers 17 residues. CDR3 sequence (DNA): TGCAGTGCCCCGGGTGTACCAGGGAAATTCACGAACACTGAAGCTTTCTTT. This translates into CSAPGVPGKFTNTEAFF.

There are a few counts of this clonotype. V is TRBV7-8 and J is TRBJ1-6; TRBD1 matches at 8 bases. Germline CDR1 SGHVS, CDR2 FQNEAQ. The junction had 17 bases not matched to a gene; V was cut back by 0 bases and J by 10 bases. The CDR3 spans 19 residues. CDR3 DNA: TGTGCCAGCAGCTTAGCCTACCGGGACAGGCTAGGGGTTACCTCACCCCTCCACTTT. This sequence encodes CASSLAYRDRLGVTSPLHF.

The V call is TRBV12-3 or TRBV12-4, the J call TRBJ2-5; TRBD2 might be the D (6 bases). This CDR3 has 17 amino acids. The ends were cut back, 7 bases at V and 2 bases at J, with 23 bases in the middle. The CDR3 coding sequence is TGTGCCAGCACCATTTGGCGGGGCGCGGAAAGACAAGAGACCCAGTACTTC. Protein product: CASTIWRGAERQETQYF.

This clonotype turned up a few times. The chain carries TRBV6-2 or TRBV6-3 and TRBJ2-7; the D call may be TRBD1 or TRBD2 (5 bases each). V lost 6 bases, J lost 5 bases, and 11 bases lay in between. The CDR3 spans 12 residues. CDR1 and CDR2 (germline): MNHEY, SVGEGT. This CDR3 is CASSRGTHEQYF. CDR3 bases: TGTGCCAGCAGCCGTGGGACGCACGAGCAGTACTTC.

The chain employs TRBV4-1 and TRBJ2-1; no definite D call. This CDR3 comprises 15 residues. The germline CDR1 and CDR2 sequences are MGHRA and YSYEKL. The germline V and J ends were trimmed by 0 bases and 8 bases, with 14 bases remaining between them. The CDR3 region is CASSQDKASWDEQFF. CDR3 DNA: TGCGCCAGCAGCCAAGATAAGGCCTCGTGGGATGAGCAGTTCTTC.

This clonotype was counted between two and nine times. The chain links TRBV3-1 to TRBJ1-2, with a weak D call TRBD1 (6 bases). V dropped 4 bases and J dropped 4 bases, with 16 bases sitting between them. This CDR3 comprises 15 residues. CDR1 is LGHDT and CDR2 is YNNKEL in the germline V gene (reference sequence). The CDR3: CASSPHREQGYGYTF. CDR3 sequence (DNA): TGTGCCAGCAGCCCCCACAGGGAGCAAGGCTATGGCTACACCTTC.

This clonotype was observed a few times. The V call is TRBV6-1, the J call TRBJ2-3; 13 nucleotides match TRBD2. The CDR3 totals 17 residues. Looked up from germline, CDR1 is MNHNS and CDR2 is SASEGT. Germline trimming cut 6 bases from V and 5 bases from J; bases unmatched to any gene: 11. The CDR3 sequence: CASRELAGGALRDTQYF. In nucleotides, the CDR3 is TGTGCCAGCAGGGAACTAGCGGGAGGGGCCTTAAGAGATACGCAGTATTTT.

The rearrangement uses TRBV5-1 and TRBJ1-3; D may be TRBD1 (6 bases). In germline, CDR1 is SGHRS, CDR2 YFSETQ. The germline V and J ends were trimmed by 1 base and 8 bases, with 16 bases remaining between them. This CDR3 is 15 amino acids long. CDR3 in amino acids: CASSLTGRGLDTIYF. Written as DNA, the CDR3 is TGCGCCAGCAGCTTGACTGGCAGGGGATTGGACACCATATATTTT.

Here the CDR3 DNA reads TGTGCCTGGAGTGACGGGACAGGGGAAATTGAAAGAAACATTCAGTACTTC. It specifies CAWSDGTGEIERNIQYF. This chain links TRBV30 with TRBJ2-4; the match to TRBD1 covers 10 bases. CDR1 GTSNPN and CDR2 SVGIG come from the germline V gene (reference sequence). The ends lost 1 base at V and 6 bases at J; junction bases unmatched: 12. The CDR3 covers 17 residues.

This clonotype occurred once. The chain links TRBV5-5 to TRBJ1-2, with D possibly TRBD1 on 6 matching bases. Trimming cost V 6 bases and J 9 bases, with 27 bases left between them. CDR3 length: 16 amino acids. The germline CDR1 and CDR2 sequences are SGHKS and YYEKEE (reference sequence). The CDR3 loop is CASILRLGQLGVRYTF. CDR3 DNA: TGTGCCAGCATCCTAAGGTTGGGACAACTAGGAGTACGCTACACCTTC.

The CDR3 coding sequence is TGCGCCAGCAGCCTAGAGGAGACAGGCTACGAGCAGTACTTC. Its translation is CASSLEETGYEQYF. V usage is TRBV4-3 and J usage is TRBJ2-7, with D tentatively TRBD1 (6 bases). Trimming shortened V by 4 bases and J by 3 bases, and 13 bases separated the two germline ends. This CDR3 is 14 amino acids long. Germline CDR1 and CDR2: LGHNA and YSLEER.

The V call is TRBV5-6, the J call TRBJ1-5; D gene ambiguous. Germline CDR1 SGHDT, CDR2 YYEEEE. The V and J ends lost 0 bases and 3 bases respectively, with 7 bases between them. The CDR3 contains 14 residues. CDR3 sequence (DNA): TGTGCCAGCAGCTTGGTGGCAGACAATCAGCCCCAGCATTTT. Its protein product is CASSLVADNQPQHF. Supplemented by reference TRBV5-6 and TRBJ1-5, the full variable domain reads DAGVTQSPTHLIKTRGQQVTLRCSPKSGHDTVSWYQQALGQGPQFIFQYYEEEERQRGNFPDRFSGHQFPNYSSELNVNALLLGDSALYLCASSLVADNQPQHFGDGTRLSIL.

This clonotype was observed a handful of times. The DNA of the CDR3 is TGCAGCGTTGAAGGGAGGGCTAGCGGGGGGACTAGGAAGACCCAGTACTTC. Translating gives CSVEGRASGGTRKTQYF. J is TRBJ2-5 and V is TRBV29-1; the match to TRBD2 covers 11 bases. The CDR3 contains 17 residues. Germline V gene data show CDR1 as SQVTM and CDR2 as ANQGSEA. Trimming removed 1 base from V and 6 bases from J; junction bases left unmatched: 13.

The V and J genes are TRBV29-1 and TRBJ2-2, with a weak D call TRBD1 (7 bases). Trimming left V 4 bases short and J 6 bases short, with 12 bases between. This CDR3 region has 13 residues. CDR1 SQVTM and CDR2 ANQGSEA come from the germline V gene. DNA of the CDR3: TGCAGCGTTGGAGTCAGGGGGGCCGGGGAGCTGTTTTTT. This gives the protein CSVGVRGAGELFF.

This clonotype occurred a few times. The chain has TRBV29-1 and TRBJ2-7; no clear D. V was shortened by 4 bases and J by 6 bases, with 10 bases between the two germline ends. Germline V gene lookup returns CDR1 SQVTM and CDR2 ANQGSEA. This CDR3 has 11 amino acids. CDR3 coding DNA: TGCAGCGTTGCCACGGGTGGCGAGCAGTACTTC. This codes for CSVATGGEQYF.

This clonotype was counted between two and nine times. The CDR3 nucleotides are TGTGCCAGCAGCCAAGAAGGTGCCACCGGGACAGGGGGCCCCAAACTGTTTTTT. Amino acid sequence: CASSQEGATGTGGPKLFF. The chain employs TRBV4-2 and TRBJ1-4; 12 positions match TRBD1. V was clipped by 0 bases and J by 11 bases; unmatched bases: 13. CDR1 LGHNA and CDR2 YNFKEQ come from the germline V gene. This CDR3 has 18 residues.

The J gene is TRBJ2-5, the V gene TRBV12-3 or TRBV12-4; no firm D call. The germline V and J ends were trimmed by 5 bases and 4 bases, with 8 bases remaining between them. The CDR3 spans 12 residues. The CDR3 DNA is TGTGCCAGCAGTAGGGTCTTAGAGACCCAGTACTTC. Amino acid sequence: CASSRVLETQYF.